The present entry profiles one T cell receptor beta chain with its context. Original data processing: Reference gene primer amplification gave estimated nucleated cell counts. Clones were sequenced by immunoSEQ multiplex PCR, and TCRdb holds only the in-frame ones, with some missing. The DNA was the basis for D and trimming; V, J and clone size are from that table. The data contain about 180,000 clones, under 90% of them singletons. Germline lookup yields CDR1 SGHAT and CDR2 FQNNGV. Unmatched junction bases numbered 10, after V lost 5 bases and J lost 5 bases. This CDR3 is built from 16 residues. This sample is drawn from a study of blood T cell repertoires in COVID-19. About the research overall: The United States, Italy and Spain provided the acute and convalescent COVID-19 samples. From T cells, B-cell-depleted T cells, or PBMCs came the material, which was cDNA or gDNA.

Enrolled during active infection, Seattle patients were then followed longitudinally. Sequencing was done on a sample of peripheral blood. The receptor comes from a person aged 65-85 years with COVID-19, enrolled during active disease. V usage is TRBV11-2 and J usage is TRBJ2-1; TRBD2 aligns across 9 bases. CDR3 residues: CASSPAGLAGNNEQFF. CDR3 nucleotide sequence: TGTGCCAGCAGCCCGGCGGGGCTAGCGGGGAACAATGAGCAGTTCTTC.